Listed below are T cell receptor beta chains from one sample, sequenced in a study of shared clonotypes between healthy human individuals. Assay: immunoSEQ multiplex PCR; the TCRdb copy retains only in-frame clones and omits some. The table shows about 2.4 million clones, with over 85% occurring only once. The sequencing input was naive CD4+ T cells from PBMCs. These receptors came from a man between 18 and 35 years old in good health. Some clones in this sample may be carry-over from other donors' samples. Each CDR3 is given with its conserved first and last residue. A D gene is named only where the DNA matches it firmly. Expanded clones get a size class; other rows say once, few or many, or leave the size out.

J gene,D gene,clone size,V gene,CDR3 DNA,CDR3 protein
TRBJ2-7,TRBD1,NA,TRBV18,TGTGCCAGCTCACCCCAGGGGGCCTACGAGCAGTACTTC,CASSPQGAYEQYF
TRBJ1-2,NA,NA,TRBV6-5,TGTGCCAGCAGTTACAGGAGGGCTAACTATGGCTACACCTTC,CASSYRRANYGYTF
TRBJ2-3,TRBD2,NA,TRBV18,TGTGCCAGCTCACAGTTAGCGGGAGCCGGAAGCACAGATACGCAGTATTTT,CASSQLAGAGSTDTQYF
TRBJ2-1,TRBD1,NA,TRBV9,TGTGCCAGCAGCGTTTTTCAGGGGGCGTACAATGAGCAGTTCTTC,CASSVFQGAYNEQFF
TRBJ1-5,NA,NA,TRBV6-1,TGTGCCAGCAGTGGGGTGGTTGGGCAGGGAGACAATCAGCCCCAGCATTTT,CASSGVVGQGDNQPQHF
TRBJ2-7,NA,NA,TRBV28,TGTGCCAGCAGTTTAATATGGGACACAGGCTACGAGCAGTACTTC,CASSLIWDTGYEQYF
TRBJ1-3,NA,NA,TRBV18,TGTGCCAGCTCACCACCGTCCGGATCTGGAAACACCATATATTTT,CASSPPSGSGNTIYF
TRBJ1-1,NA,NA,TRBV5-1,TGCGCCAGCAACCCCGCGGCAGGGGCTCCTATGAACACTGAAGCTTTCTTT,CASNPAAGAPMNTEAFF
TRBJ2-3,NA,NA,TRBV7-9,TGTGCCAGCAGCCCGTACCCCAACAGGGACTACACAGATACGCAGTATTTT,CASSPYPNRDYTDTQYF
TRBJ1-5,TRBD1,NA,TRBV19,TGTGCCAGTAGTCCGGCACAGGGGGACAGCAATCAGCCCCAGCATTTT,CASSPAQGDSNQPQHF
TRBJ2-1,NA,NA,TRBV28,TGTGCCAGCAGTTTAGGTCTACTCCTACACAATGAGCAGTTCTTC,CASSLGLLLHNEQFF
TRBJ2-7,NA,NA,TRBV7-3,TGTGCCAGCAGCCCCCACCCCCCGGGGGTTCCAACCGAGCAGTACTTC,CASSPHPPGVPTEQYF
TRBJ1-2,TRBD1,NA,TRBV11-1,TGTGCCAGCAGCAGCCCTCCGGGACAGGGGGCGGGTTATGGCTACACCTTC,CASSSPPGQGAGYGYTF
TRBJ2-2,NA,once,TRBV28,TGTGCCAGCAGTCGGGGGCTGGCCGGGGAGCTGTTTTTT,CASSRGLAGELFF
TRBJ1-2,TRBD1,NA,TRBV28,TGTGCCAGCAGTTTACCGCACAGGGGGGCGAGCCCCTATGGCTACACCTTC,CASSLPHRGASPYGYTF
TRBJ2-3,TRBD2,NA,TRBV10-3,TGTGCCATCAGTGAGTCATCTGGGCCAGGCGGGGGGGGCACGCAGTATTTT,CAISESSGPGGGGTQYF
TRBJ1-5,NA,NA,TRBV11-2,TGTGCCAGCAGCTTAGATCGGCAGGGCCAGCCCCAGCATTTT,CASSLDRQGQPQHF
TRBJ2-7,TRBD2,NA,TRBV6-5,TGTGCCAGCAGCTACACTAGCGGAGGTCTCGGCTACGAGCAGTACTTC,CASSYTSGGLGYEQYF
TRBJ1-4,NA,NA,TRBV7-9,TGTGCCAGCAGCTTTTTTGCAACTAATGAAAAACTGTTTTTT,CASSFFATNEKLFF
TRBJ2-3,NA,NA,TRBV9,TGTGCCAGCAGCGTAGACGATCATACGCAGTATTTT,CASSVDDHTQYF
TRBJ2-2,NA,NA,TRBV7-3,TGTGCCAGCAGTTCGGGGTCTCGGACCGGGGAGCTGTTTTTT,CASSSGSRTGELFF
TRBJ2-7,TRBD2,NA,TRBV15,TGTGCCACCAGCAGAGGGGGGGAGGGAGTCTACGAGCAGTACTTC,CATSRGGEGVYEQYF
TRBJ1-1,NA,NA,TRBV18,TGTGCCAGCTCACCCTCACAGAACACTGAAGCTTTCTTT,CASSPSQNTEAFF
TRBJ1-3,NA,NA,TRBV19,TGTGCCAGCGGGACGGTTGGAAACACCATATATTTT,CASGTVGNTIYF
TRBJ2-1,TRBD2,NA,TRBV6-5,TGTGCCAGCAGTTACCCGACAGCGGGAGGGGTAGATGAGCAGTTCTTC,CASSYPTAGGVDEQFF
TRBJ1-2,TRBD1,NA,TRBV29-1,TGCAGCGTTGCTCACCGACTCGACGGGGATAAACCGGACAGGGGGTCCTATGGCTACACCTTC,CSVAHRLDGDKPDRGSYGYTF
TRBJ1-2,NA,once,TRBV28,TGTGCCAGCAGTTTTGGGGGGCGCGACGGCTACACCTTC,CASSFGGRDGYTF
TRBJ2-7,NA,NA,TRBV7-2,TGTGCCAGCAGATTAGAAGTTCCCTACGAGCAGTACTTC,CASRLEVPYEQYF
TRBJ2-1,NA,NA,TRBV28,TGTGCCAGCAGTTTAGCGGGTCTTCGGAATGAGCAGTTCTTC,CASSLAGLRNEQFF
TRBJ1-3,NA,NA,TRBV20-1,TGCAGTGCAAATGACAGAAACACCATATATTTT,CSANDRNTIYF
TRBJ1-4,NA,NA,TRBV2,TGTGCCAGCAGTGTACGCACTAATGAAAAACTGTTTTTT,CASSVRTNEKLFF
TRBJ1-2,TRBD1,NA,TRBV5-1,TGCGCCAGCAGCTTGGTCCTGGGACAGGGAGATGGCTACACCTTC,CASSLVLGQGDGYTF
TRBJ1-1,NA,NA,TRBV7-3,TGTGCCAGCAGCGCCACAGGGACCACTGAAGCTTTCTTT,CASSATGTTEAFF
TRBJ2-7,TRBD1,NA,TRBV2,TGTGCCAATTCCCGGGACAGGGGCTCCTACGAGCAGTACTTC,CANSRDRGSYEQYF
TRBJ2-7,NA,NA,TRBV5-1,TGCGCCAGCAGCACGGACTACCGGTCCTACGAGCAGTACTTC,CASSTDYRSYEQYF
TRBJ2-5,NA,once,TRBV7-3,TGTGCCAGCAGCCCGTTAACCGGAGAGACCCAGTACTTC,CASSPLTGETQYF
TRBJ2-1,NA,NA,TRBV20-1,TGCAGTGCTAGCCACAATGAGCAGTTCTTC,CSASHNEQFF
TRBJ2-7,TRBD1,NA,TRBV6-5,TGTGCCAGCAGTCCTGGGACAGGGGGGTCCTACGAGCAGTACTTC,CASSPGTGGSYEQYF
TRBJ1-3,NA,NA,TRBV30,TGTGCCTGGAGTGTGATTGGAGGAGCTGGAAACACCATATATTTT,CAWSVIGGAGNTIYF
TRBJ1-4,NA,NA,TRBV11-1,TGTGCCAGCAGCTTAAATCCGGGAGGGAATGAAAAACTGTTTTTT,CASSLNPGGNEKLFF
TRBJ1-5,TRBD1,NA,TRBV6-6,TGTGCCAGCAGTGGGACAGCTACCCAGCCCCAGCATTTT,CASSGTATQPQHF
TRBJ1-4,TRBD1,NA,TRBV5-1,TGCGCCAGCAGCTTGGGGGACAGTGAAAAACTGTTTTTT,CASSLGDSEKLFF
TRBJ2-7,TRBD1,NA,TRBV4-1,TGCGCCAGCAGCCAAGGACAGGGTTCCGGATCCTACGAGCAGTACTTC,CASSQGQGSGSYEQYF
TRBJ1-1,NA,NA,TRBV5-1,TGCGCCAGCAGCTTCCCGGGGGAGAACACTGAAGCTTTCTTT,CASSFPGENTEAFF
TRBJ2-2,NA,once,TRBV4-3,TGCGCCAGCAGCCGCACTAGCAGAACGAACACCGGGGAGCTGTTTTTT,CASSRTSRTNTGELFF
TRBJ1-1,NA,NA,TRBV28,TGTGCCAGCAGTTTATCGGGCAGGGGGAACACTGAAGCTTTCTTT,CASSLSGRGNTEAFF
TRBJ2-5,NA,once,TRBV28,TGTGCCAGCAGTCCCCGACCGGCCCTCGGGGAGACCCAGTACTTC,CASSPRPALGETQYF
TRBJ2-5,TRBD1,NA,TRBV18,TGTGCCAGCTCACCCTCCGGACAGGGACCCGAGACCCAGTACTTC,CASSPSGQGPETQYF
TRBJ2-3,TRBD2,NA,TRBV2,TGTGCCAGCAGTGAATTGAGGGCTAGCGGGTACTACACAGATACGCAGTATTTT,CASSELRASGYYTDTQYF
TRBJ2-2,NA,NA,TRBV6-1,TGTGCCAGCAAGGGAAATGGGATCGGGGAGCTGTTTTTT,CASKGNGIGELFF